The T cell receptor (beta chain) under discussion was sequenced for a study of neoadjuvant anti-PD-1 for oral cavity cancer (dated by TCRdb to the early 2020s). The study in broad terms: Before undergoing curative-intent surgical resection, most patients got three to four biweekly nivolumab doses at 3 mg/kg. A fourth nivolumab dose was given around day 43 to patients without progression, and definitive surgical resection was performed in those patients on days 50-56. Under RECIST 1.1, patients with complete response, partial response or stable disease were classed as responders, and patients with progression were classed as non-responders. A roughly 33% response rate was observed in the parent correlative cohort, in which approximately 11 patients were included.

On this clone itself: Its binding antigen is unknown. No much larger clone is present one base from it, and per-base qualities are unavailable.

For deep sequencing of PBMC libraries, mostly roughly 520 ng of input genomic DNA was used, and six replicates were run per sample. The immunoSEQ hsTCRbeta kit was used to prepare TCRbeta libraries according to the manufacturer's instructions. An Illumina NovaSeq 6000 S4 flow cell was used to sequence the final libraries, which had first been combined to 3 nM. Regarding the original processing steps: The immunoSEQ Analyzer was used for raw data preprocessing and quality control. The analysis was limited to productive rearrangements, and each clonotype was defined by a unique CDR3 amino acid sequence. Using the R package tcR, the researchers computed the Gini-Simpson index as their estimate of repertoire clonality. Gini indices were compared with Student's t test, and associations with tumor size change were assessed by Pearson correlation. The source is immuneACCESS, and TCRdb retained only in-frame sequences with V and J called. Part of the clones is not carried over; for the studies checked, unresolved V genes explain less than half of this, and the remainder is unexplained. Clone size and the V and J calls come from that table; the DNA yielded D and trimming. For this sample there are around 13,000 clones; about three fifths appear just once. The ten largest clones represent around 2% of the sample.

The study at large found these results: TCR analyses included only a few patients per response group, and the authors called for larger cohorts for validation. After neoadjuvant nivolumab, significantly higher T cell clonality (Gini index) was found within PBMCs in non-responders than in responders. Higher pretreatment blood Treg/Th17 ratios correlated with both higher pretreatment blood TCRbeta clonality and lower post-treatment tumor TCRbeta clonality.

The time point tag for this specimen amounts to: before neoadjuvant nivolumab. None of the patients had received prior systemic or radiation treatment, and all were newly diagnosed with stage II-IVA oral cavity squamous cell carcinoma. Everyone in the cohort had locally advanced, HPV-negative oral cavity squamous cell carcinoma. Peripheral blood mononuclear cells were analyzed directly and were not maintained or expanded in culture. Samples were obtained from a longitudinal correlative study of a single-arm phase II trial of neoadjuvant nivolumab in oral cavity squamous cell carcinoma. Genomic DNA-based TCRbeta sequencing was performed on subject-matched pre- and post-treatment PBMCs and tumors from three responders and three non-responders. Peripheral blood mononuclear cells were drawn once before nivolumab treatment and a second time after treatment, when surgery took place. The Maxwell RSC DNA from Cells kit was used to extract genomic DNA from PBMCs.

The TCR sequence derives from a person aged 35 to 85 with oral cavity squamous cell carcinoma. Sample: PBMCs, taken before nivolumab (anti-PD-1) treatment.

The bases read TGTGCCAGCAGCCGCATAGACGATTCGTTTAACTATGGCTACACCTTC. The resulting protein is CASSRIDDSFNYGYTF. This chain is built from TRBV5-6 and TRBJ1-2; no D segment can be confidently identified. CDR1 and CDR2 are drawn from the germline V gene: SGHDT, YYEEEE. Trimming costs V 4 bases and J 1 base, and their ends lie 17 bases apart. From its cysteine to its phenylalanine, the CDR3 spans 16 amino acids. Only CDR3 DNA is held: 48 bases, read in frame from base 1.